This TCR beta chain was identified during a study of T cell repertoires in cytomegalovirus infection. Study in general: Public TCR beta signatures provided an indication of both CMV infection and a matching HLA type. Overall study results and limits: Within the response measured ex vivo, HLA-C-restricted CMV-specific TCR beta clonotypes were dominant. Based on cumulative public TCR beta family frequency, carriers of CMV plus the relevant HLA were identified.

TCRdb reprocessed the reads with MiXCR, giving one entry per CDR3 protein. This sample has some 300,000 distinct CDR3 sequences; approximately 8.9% occur once, and the top ten carry 2% to 3%. This clonotype was seen at least ten times. Its antigen is still unknown. The germline gives CDR1 SGHTA, CDR2 FQGNSA. CDR3 length: 19 residues. Unmatched junction bases numbered 11, after V lost 4 bases and J lost 2 bases. The TCR was taken from a human donor in good health (CMV status not recorded). Some clones in this sample may be carry-over from other donors' samples. The chain carries TRBV7-2 and TRBJ2-3; 14 bases match TRBD2. Material for sequencing was PBMCs. The CDR3 here is CASSSRTSGGRYLTDTQYF. CDR3 nucleotides: TGTGCCAGCAGCTCACGGACTAGCGGGGGGCGCTACCTCACAGATACGCAGTATTTT.